The following is a TCR beta chain sequence with its context. Its specificity is unknown. Following 10 days of culture, CD4+ T cells were isolated. The person's infection with SARS-CoV-2, confirmed by PCR, took place between March and December 2020. Two-dose BNT162b2 or mRNA-1273 vaccination was given to participants. This table comes from immunoSEQ multiplex PCR, and its TCRdb copy is limited to in-frame clones, with some not included. The data hold roughly 51,000 clones, with about 76% observed a single time. CDR3 length: 19 residues. The V end was cut by 0 bases, the J end by 0 bases, with 21 bases between. Germline V CDR1 and CDR2: SGHNT, YENEEA. These data belong to a study of vaccination effects on CD4 cells after COVID-19. About the research overall: Two million PBMC per well received 10 IU/ml IL-2 and 8 to 10 ug/ml peptides in culture.

The genes are TRBV11-3 and TRBJ2-7; TRBD2 might be the D (6 bases). The sample consisted of CD4+ T cells from PBMCs cultured without peptide, taken after COVID-19 vaccination. The sequence derives from a human donor who had a prior SARS-CoV-2 infection. CDR3 bases: TGTGCCAGCAGCTTAGAAAAAGGGGCGGGACCGGGAAGCTCCTACGAGCAGTACTTC. Residues: CASSLEKGAGPGSSYEQYF.